The sequence of this TCR beta chain was determined in a study of cytomegalovirus exposure and HLA in healthy donors. Donors showed nominal health when sampled, although they likely had unrecorded immune exposures. Primers: 60 Vbeta forward and 13 Jbeta reverse. Here immunoSEQ multiplex PCR was the method, and the copy in TCRdb shows in-frame clones only, minus some. The table includes 150,000 to 200,000 clones, roughly four fifths detected once. Germline lookup yields CDR1 SGHNT and CDR2 YYREEE (reference sequence). The CDR3 is 13 amino acids. Trimming took off 6 bases at V and 3 bases at J, with 10 bases between the two ends.

The receptor comes from a woman aged 18-30 years in good health and CMV-seronegative. The rearrangement joins TRBV5-4 to TRBJ1-3; D remains unclear. The sequencing input was PBMCs. In nucleotides, the CDR3 is TGTGCCAGCACCCGAGATCGTGGAAACACCATATATTTT. Encoded protein: CASTRDRGNTIYF.